This TCR beta chain emerged from a study of blood T cell repertoires in COVID-19. This clone was counted only a few times. Authors' methods: Amplification of reference gene primers provided the estimated nucleated cell counts. Assay used: immunoSEQ multiplex PCR; TCRdb lists only in-frame clones, some missing. V and J calls and clone size come straight from that table; D and trimming were deduced from the DNA. The sample lists around 200,000 clones, about 90% occurring once. CDR1 is MNHEY and CDR2 is SMNVEV in the germline V gene (reference sequence). The CDR3 totals 15 residues. Germline trimming cut 3 bases from V and 9 bases from J; bases unmatched to any gene: 5.

Specimen: PBMCs or T cells enriched from blood (not recorded which). This rearrangement joins TRBV27 to TRBJ2-1; 13 positions agree with TRBD2. The TCR originated in a man aged 25-40 years who had recovered from COVID-19. This chain's CDR3 is CASSLGTSGTAEQFF. CDR3 in DNA: TGTGCCAGCAGTTTGGGGACTAGCGGGACCGCTGAGCAGTTCTTC.